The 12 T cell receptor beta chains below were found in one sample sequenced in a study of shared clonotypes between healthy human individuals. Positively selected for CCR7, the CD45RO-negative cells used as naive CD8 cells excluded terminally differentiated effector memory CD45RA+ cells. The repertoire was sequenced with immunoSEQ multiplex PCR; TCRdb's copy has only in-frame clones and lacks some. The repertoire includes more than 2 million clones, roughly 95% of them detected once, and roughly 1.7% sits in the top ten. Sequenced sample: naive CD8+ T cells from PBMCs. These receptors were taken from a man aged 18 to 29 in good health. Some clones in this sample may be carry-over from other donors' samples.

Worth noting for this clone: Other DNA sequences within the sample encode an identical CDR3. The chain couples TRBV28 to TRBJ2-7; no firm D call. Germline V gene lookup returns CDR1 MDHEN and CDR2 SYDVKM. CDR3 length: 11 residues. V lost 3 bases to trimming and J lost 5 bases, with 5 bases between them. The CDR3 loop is CASSFSDEQYF. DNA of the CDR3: TGTGCCAGCAGTTTCTCGGACGAGCAGTACTTC. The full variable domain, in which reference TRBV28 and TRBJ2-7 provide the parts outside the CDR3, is DVKVTQSSRYLVKRTGEKVFLECVQDMDHENMFWYRQDPGLGLRLIYFSYDVKMKEKGDIPEGYSVSREKKERFSLILESASTNQTSMYLCASSFSDEQYFGPGTRLTVT.

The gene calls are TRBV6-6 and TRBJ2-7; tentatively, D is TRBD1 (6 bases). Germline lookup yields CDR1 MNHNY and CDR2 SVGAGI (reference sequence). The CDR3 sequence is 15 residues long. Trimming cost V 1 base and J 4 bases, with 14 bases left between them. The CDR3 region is CASSYFSGTNYEQYF. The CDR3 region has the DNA TGTGCCAGCAGTTACTTTTCCGGGACAAATTACGAGCAGTACTTC.

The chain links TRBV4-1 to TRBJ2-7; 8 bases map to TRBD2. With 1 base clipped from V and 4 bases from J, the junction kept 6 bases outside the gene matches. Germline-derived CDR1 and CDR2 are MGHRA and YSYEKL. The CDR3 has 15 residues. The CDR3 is CASSQGAGVGYEQYF. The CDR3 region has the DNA TGCGCCAGCAGCCAAGGAGCGGGAGTGGGGTACGAGCAGTACTTC.

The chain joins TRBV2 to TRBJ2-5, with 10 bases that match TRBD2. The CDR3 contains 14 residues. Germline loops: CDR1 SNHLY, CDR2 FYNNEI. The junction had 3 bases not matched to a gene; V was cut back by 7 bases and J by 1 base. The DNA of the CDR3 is TGTGCCAGCACCTGGACTAGCGGCCAAGAGACCCAGTACTTC. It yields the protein CASTWTSGQETQYF.

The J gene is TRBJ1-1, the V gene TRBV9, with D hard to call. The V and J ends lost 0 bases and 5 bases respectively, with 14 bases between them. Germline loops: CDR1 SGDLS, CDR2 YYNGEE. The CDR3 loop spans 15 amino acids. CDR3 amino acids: CASSVGNSWRTEAFF. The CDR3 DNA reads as TGTGCCAGCAGCGTAGGCAACAGCTGGAGGACTGAAGCTTTCTTT.

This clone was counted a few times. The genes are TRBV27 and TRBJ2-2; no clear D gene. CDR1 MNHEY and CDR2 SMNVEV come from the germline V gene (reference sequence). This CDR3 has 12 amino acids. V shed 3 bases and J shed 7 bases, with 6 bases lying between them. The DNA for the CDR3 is TGTGCCAGCAGTTTGTCGGTCGGGGAGCTGTTTTTT. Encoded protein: CASSLSVGELFF.

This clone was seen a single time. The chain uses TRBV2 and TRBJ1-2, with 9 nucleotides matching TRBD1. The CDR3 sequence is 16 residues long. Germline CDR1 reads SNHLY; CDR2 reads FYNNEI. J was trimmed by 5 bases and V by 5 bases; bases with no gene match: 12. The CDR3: CASSRDRVHLGYGYTF. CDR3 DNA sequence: TGTGCCAGCAGTCGGGACAGGGTTCATTTGGGTTATGGCTACACCTTC.

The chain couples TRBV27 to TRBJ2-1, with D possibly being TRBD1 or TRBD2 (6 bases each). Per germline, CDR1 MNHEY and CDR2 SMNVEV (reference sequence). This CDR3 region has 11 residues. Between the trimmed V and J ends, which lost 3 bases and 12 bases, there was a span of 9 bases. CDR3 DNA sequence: TGTGCCAGCAGTTTTTCGGGGGCGCAGTTCTTC. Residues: CASSFSGAQFF.

This CDR3 reads CASSVVRGAGTEAFF. CDR3 nucleotides: TGTGCCAGCAGCGTAGTGAGAGGCGCAGGCACTGAAGCTTTCTTT. The rearrangement joins TRBV9 to TRBJ1-1; no clear D gene. V lost 0 bases and J 4 bases, leaving 13 bases between the germline ends. The CDR3 totals 15 residues. Germline V gene sequence: CDR1 SGDLS, CDR2 YYNGEE.

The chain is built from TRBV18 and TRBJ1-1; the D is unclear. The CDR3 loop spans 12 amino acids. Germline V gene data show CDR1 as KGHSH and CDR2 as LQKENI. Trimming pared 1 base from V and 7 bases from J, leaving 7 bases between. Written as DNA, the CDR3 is TGTGCCAGCTCACCACTCCGGGGTGAAGCTTTCTTT. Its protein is CASSPLRGEAFF.

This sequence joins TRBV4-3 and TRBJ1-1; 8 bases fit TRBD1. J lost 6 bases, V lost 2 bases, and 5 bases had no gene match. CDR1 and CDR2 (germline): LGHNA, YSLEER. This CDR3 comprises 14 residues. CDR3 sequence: CASSQLTGVAEAFF. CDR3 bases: TGCGCCAGCAGCCAACTGACAGGGGTCGCTGAAGCTTTCTTT.

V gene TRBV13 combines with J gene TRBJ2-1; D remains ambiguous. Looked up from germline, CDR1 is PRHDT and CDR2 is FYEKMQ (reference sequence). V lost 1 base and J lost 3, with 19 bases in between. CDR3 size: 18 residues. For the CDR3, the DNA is TGTGCCAGCAGCTTAGTCCCCTCCGACCACTCCATCTACAATGAGCAGTTCTTC. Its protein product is CASSLVPSDHSIYNEQFF.